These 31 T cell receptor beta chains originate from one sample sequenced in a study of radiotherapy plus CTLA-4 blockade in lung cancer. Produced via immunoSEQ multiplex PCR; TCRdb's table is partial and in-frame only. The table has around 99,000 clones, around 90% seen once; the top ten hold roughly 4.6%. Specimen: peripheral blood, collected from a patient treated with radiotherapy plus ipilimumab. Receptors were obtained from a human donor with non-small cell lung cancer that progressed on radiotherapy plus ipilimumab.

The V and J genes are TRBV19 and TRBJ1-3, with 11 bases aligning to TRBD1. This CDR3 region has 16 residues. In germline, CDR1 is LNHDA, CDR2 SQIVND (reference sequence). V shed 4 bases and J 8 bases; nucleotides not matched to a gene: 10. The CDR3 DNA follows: TGTGCCAGTAGTACGGCGAACCGGGACAGGGGGTACACCATATATTTT. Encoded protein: CASSTANRDRGYTIYF.

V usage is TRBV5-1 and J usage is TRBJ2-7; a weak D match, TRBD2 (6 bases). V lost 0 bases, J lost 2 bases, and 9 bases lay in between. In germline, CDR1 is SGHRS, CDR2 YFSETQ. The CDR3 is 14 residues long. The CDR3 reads CASSLGTTPYEQYF. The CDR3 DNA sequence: TGCGCCAGCAGCTTGGGGACTACCCCCTACGAGCAGTACTTC.

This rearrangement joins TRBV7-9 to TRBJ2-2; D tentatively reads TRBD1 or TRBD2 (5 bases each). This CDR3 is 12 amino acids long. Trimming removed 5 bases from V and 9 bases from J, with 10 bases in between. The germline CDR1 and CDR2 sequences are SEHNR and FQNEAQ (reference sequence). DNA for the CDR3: TGTGCCAGCAGCCCGGGGACGAGGGAGCTGTTTTTT. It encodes CASSPGTRELFF.

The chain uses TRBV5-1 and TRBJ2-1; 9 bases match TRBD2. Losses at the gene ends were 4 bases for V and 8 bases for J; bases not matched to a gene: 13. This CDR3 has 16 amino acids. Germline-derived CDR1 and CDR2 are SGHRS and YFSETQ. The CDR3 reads CASSTDSGRALYEQFF. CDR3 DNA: TGCGCCAGCAGCACCGATAGCGGGAGAGCATTATATGAGCAGTTCTTC.

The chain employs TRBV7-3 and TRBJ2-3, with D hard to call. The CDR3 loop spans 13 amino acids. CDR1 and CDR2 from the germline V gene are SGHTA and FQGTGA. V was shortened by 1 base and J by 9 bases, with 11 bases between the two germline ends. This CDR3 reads CASSLRAKGTQYF. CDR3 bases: TGTGCCAGCAGCTTAAGAGCTAAGGGCACGCAGTATTTT.

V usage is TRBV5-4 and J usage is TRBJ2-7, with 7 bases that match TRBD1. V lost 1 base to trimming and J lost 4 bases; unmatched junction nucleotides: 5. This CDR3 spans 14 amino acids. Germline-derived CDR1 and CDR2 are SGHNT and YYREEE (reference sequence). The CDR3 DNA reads TGTGCCAGCAGCTTGACAGGGGATTCATACGAGCAGTACTTC. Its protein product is CASSLTGDSYEQYF.

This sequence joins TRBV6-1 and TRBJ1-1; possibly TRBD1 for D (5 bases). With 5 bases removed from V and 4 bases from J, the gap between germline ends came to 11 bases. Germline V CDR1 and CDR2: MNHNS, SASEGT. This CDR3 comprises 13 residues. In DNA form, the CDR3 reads TGTGCCAGCAGTTTGCAGGGTTTCACTGAAGCTTTCTTT. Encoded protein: CASSLQGFTEAFF.

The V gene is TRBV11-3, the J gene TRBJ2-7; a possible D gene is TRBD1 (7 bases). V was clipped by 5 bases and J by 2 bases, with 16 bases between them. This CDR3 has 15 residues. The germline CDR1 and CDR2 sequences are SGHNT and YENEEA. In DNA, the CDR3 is TGTGCCAGCAGCCAGGGGGGAGAAGGGCCCTACGAGCAGTACTTC. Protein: CASSQGGEGPYEQYF.

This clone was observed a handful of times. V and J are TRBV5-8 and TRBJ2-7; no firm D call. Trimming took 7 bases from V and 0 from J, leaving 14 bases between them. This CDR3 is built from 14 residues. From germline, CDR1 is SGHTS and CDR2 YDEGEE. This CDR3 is CASLVTSSSYEQYF. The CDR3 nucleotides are TGTGCCAGCCTTGTGACTTCAAGCTCCTACGAGCAGTACTTC.

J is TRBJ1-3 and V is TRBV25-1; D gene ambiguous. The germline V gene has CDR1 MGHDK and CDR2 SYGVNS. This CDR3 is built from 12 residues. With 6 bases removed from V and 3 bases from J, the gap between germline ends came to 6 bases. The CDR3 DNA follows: TGTGCCAGCAGCCGGGATGGAAACACCATATATTTT. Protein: CASSRDGNTIYF.

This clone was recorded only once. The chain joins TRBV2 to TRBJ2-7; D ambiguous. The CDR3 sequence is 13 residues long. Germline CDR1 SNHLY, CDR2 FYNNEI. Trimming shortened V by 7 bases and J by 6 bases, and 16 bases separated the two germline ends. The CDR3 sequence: CASTVDFRGEQYF. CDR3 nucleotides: TGTGCCAGCACCGTTGACTTCCGAGGCGAGCAGTACTTC.

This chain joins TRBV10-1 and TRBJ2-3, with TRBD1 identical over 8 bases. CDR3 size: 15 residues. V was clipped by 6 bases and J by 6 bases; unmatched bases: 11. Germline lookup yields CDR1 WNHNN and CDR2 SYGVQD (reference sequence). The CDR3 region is CASSKGAGGSDTQYF. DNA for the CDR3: TGCGCCAGCAGCAAAGGGGCAGGGGGCTCGGATACGCAGTATTTT.

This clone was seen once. This CDR3 reads CAWTAANTEAFF. CDR3 sequence (DNA): TGTGCCTGGACGGCAGCGAACACTGAAGCTTTCTTT. The genes are TRBV30 and TRBJ1-1; D is uncertain. Trimming stripped 4 bases from V and 1 base from J, with 7 bases between. The germline V gene encodes CDR1 GTSNPN and CDR2 SVGIG (reference sequence). This CDR3 contains 12 residues.

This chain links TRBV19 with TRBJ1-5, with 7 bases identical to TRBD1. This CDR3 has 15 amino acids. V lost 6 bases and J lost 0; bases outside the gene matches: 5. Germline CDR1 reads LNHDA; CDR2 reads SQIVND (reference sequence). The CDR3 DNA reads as TGTGCCAGTAGGACAAACAGGGGTAGCAATCAGCCCCAGCATTTT. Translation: CASRTNRGSNQPQHF.

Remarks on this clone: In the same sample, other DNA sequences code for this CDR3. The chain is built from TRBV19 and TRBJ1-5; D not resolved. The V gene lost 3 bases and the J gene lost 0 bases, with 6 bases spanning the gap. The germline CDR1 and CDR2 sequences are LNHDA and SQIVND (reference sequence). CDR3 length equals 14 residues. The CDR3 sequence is CASSIRDSNQPQHF. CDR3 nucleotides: TGTGCCAGTAGTATCCGAGATAGCAATCAGCCCCAGCATTTT.

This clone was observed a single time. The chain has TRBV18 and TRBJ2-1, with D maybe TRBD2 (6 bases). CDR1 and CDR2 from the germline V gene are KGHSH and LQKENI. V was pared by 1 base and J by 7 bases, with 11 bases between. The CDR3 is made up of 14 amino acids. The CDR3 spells CASSPLVAANEQFF. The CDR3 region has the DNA TGTGCCAGCTCACCACTCGTAGCGGCGAATGAGCAGTTCTTC.

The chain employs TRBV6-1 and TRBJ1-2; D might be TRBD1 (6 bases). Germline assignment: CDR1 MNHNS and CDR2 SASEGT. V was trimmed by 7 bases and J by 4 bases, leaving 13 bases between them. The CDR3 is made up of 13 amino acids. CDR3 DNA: TGTGCCAGCACCGTGGACAGTATCTATGGCTACACCTTC. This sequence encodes CASTVDSIYGYTF.

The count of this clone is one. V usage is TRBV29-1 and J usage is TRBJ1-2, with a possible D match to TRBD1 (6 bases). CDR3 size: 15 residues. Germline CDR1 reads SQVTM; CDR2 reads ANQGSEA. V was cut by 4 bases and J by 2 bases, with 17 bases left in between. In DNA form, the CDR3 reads TGCAGCGTTGTGCGCGCAGGGGCGGGAAACTATGGCTACACCTTC. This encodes CSVVRAGAGNYGYTF.

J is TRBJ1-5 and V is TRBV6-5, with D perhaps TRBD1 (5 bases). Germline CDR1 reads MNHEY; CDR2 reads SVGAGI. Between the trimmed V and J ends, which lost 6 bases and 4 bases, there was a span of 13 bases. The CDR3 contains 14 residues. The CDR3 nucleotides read TGTGCCAGCAGGTCGGCAGGGATAAATCAGCCCCAGCATTTT. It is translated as CASRSAGINQPQHF.

CDR3 DNA: TGTGCCAGCAGTGTGGAGGGATGGACTGAAGCTTTCTTT. Its protein product is CASSVEGWTEAFF. This chain connects TRBV6-1 to TRBJ1-1; D is uncertain. The CDR3 covers 13 residues. The V gene lost 4 bases and the J gene lost 5 bases, with 11 bases spanning the gap. Germline lookup yields CDR1 MNHNS and CDR2 SASEGT.

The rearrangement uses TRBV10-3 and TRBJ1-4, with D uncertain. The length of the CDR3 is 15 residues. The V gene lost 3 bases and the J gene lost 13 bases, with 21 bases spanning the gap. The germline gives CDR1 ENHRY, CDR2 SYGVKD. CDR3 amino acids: CAISDPGWARDGLFF. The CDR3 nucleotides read TGTGCCATCAGTGACCCCGGTTGGGCTAGAGATGGACTGTTTTTT.

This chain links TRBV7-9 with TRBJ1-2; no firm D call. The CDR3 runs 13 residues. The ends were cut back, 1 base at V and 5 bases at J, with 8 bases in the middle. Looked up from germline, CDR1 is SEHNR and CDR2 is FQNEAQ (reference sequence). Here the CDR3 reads CASSLVADYGYTF. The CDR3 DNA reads TGTGCCAGCAGCTTAGTTGCGGATTATGGCTACACCTTC. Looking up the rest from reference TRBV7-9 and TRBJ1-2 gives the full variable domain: DTGVSQNPRHKITKRGQNVTFRCDPISEHNRLYWYRQTLGQGPEFLTYFQNEAQLEKSRLLSDRFSAERPKGSFSTLEIQRTEQGDSAMYLCASSLVADYGYTFGSGTRLTVV.

CDR3 sequence (DNA): TGTGCCGGGATAACAGGGGGCCTGAAGTTCTTC. It is translated as CAGITGGLKFF. The chain links TRBV7-3 to TRBJ2-1, with TRBD1 matching 9 bases. This CDR3 contains 11 residues. V shed 11 bases and J 14 bases; nucleotides not matched to a gene: 10. Per the germline V gene, CDR1 is SGHTA and CDR2 is FQGTGA.

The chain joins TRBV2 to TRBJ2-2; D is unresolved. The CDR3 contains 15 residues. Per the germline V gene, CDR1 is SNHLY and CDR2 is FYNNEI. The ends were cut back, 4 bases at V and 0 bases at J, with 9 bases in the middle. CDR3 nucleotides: TGTGCCAGCAGTGTCCCCCGGACGAACACCGGGGAGCTGTTTTTT. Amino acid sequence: CASSVPRTNTGELFF.

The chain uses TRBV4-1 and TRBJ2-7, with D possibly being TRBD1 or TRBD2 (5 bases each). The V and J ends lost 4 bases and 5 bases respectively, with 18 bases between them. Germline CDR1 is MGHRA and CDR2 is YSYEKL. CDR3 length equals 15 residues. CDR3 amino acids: CASSPWDVATNEQYF. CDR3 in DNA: TGCGCCAGCAGCCCTTGGGACGTCGCCACCAACGAGCAGTACTTC.

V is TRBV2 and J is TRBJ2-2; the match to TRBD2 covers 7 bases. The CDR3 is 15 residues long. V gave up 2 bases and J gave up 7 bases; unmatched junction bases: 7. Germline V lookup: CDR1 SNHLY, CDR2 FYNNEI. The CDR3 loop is CASSEMATGGGELFF. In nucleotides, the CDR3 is TGTGCCAGCAGTGAAATGGCGACGGGGGGCGGGGAGCTGTTTTTT. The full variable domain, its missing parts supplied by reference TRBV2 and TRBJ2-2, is EPEVTQTPSHQVTQMGQEVILRCVPISNHLYFYWYRQILGQKVEFLVSFYNNEISEKSEIFDDQFSVERPDGSNFTLKIRSTKLEDSAMYFCASSEMATGGGELFFGEGSRLTVL.

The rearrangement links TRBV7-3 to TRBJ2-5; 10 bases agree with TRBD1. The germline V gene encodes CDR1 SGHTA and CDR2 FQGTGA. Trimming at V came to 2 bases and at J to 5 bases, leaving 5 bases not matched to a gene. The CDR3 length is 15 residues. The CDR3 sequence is CASSLGTGEKETQYF. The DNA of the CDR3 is TGTGCCAGCAGCTTAGGGACAGGGGAAAAGGAGACCCAGTACTTC. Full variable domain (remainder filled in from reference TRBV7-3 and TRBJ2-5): GAGVSQTPSNKVTEKGKYVELRCDPISGHTALYWYRQSLGQGPEFLIYFQGTGAADDSGLPNDRFFAVRPEGSVSTLKIQRTERGDSAVYLCASSLGTGEKETQYFGPGTRLLVL.

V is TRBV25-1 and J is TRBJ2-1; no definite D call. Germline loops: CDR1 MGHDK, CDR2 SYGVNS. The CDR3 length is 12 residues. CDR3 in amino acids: CAIAGAYNEQFF. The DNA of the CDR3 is TGTGCTATAGCTGGGGCCTACAATGAGCAGTTCTTC.

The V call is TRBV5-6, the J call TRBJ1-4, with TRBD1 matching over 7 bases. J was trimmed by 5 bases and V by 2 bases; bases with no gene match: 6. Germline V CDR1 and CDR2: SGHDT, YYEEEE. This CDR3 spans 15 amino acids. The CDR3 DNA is TGTGCCAGCAGCTTCCGACAGGGTATGAATGAAAAACTGTTTTTT. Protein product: CASSFRQGMNEKLFF.

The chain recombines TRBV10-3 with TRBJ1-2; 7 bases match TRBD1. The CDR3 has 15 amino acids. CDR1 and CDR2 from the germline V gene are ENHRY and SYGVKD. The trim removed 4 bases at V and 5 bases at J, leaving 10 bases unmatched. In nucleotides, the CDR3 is TGTGCCATCAGTGCCGAGGGACAGTCATTTTATGGCTACACCTTC. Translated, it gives CAISAEGQSFYGYTF.

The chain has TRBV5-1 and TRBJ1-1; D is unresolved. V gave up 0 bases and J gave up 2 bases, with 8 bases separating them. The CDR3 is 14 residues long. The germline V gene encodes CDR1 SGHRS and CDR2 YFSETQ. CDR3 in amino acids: CASSLARVNTEAFF. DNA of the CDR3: TGCGCCAGCAGCTTGGCTCGGGTCAACACTGAAGCTTTCTTT.